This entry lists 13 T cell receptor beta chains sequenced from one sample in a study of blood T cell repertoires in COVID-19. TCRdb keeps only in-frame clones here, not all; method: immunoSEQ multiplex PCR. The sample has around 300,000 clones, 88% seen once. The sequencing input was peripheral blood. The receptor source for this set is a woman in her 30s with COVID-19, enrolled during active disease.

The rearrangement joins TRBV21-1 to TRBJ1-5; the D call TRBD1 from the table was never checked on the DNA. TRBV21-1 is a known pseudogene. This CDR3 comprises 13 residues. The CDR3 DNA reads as TGTGCCAGCCAGAAGACACACAATCAGCCCCAGCATTTT. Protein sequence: CASQKTHNQPQHF.

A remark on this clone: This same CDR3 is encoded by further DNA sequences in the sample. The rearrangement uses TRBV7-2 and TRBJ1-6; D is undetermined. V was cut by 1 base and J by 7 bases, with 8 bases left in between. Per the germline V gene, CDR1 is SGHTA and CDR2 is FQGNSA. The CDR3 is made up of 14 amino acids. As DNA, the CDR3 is TGTGCCAGCAGCTTAGTGGGCGGGAATTCACCCCTCCACTTT. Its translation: CASSLVGGNSPLHF.

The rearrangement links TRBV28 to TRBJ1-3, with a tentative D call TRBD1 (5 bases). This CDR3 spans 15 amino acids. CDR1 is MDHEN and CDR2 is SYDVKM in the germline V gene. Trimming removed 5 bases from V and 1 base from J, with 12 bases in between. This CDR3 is CASSEFQGSGNTIYF. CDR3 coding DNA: TGTGCCAGCAGTGAATTCCAGGGATCTGGAAACACCATATATTTT. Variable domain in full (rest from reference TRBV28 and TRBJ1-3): DVKVTQSSRYLVKRTGEKVFLECVQDMDHENMFWYRQDPGLGLRLIYFSYDVKMKEKGDIPEGYSVSREKKERFSLILESASTNQTSMYLCASSEFQGSGNTIYFGEGSWLTVV.

CDR3 coding DNA: TGTGCCTGGAGTCCGACGGAGCCTAACTATGGCTACACCTTC. As protein: CAWSPTEPNYGYTF. The rearrangement links TRBV30 to TRBJ1-2; no clear D. Germline V gene sequence: CDR1 GTSNPN, CDR2 SVGIG (reference sequence). Trimming pared 2 bases from V and 0 bases from J, leaving 10 bases between. The length of the CDR3 is 14 residues.

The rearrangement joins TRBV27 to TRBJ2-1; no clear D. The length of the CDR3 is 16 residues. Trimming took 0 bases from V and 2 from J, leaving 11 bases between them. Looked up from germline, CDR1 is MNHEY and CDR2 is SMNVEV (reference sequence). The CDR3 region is CASSLSGSLTYNEQFF. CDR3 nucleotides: TGTGCCAGCAGTTTATCTGGCAGTTTAACCTACAATGAGCAGTTCTTC.

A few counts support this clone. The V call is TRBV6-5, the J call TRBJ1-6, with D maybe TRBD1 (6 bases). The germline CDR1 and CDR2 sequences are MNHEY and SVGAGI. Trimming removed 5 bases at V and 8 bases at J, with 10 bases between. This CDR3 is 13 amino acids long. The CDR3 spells CASSRGRDSPLHF. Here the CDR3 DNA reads TGTGCCAGCAGTAGGGGGAGGGATTCACCCCTCCACTTT.

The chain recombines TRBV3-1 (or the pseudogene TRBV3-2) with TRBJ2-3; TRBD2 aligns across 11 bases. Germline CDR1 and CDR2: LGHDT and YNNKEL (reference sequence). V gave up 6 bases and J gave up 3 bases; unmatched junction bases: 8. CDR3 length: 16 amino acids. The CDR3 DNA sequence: TGTGCCAGCAGACGCCTTAGCGGGGGGGCGACAGATACGCAGTATTTT. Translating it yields CASRRLSGGATDTQYF.

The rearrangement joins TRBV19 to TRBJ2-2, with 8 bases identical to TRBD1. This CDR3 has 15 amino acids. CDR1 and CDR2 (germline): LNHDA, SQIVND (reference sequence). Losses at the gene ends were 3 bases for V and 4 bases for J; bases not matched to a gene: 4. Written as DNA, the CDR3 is TGTGCCAGTAGTATTAGACAGGGGAGCACCGGGGAGCTGTTTTTT. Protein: CASSIRQGSTGELFF.

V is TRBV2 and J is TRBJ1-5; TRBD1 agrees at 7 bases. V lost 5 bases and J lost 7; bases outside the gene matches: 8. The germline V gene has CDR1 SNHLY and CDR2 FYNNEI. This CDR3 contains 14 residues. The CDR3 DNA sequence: TGTGCCAGCAGTACGACAGGGAATAGACAGCCCCAGCATTTT. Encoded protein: CASSTTGNRQPQHF. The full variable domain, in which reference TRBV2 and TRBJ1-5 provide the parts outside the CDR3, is EPEVTQTPSHQVTQMGQEVILRCVPISNHLYFYWYRQILGQKVEFLVSFYNNEISEKSEIFDDQFSVERPDGSNFTLKIRSTKLEDSAMYFCASSTTGNRQPQHFGDGTRLSIL.

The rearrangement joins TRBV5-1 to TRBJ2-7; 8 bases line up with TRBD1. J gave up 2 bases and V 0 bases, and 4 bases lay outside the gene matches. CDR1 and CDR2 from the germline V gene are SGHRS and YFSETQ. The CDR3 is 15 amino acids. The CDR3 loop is CASSLAVDRAYEQYF. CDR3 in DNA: TGCGCCAGCAGCTTGGCCGTGGACAGGGCCTACGAGCAGTACTTC.

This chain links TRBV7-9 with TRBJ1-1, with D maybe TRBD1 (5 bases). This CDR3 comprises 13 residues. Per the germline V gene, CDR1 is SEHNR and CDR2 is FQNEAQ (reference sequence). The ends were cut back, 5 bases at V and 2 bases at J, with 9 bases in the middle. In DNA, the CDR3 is TGTGCCAGCAGCCTGACAGCAAACACTGAAGCTTTCTTT. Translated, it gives CASSLTANTEAFF.

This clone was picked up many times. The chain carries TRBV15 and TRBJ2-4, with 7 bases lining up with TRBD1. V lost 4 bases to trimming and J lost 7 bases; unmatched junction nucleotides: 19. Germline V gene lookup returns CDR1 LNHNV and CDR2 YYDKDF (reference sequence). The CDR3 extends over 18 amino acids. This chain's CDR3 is CATSTSGDSGPGSNIQYF. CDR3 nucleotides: TGTGCCACCAGCACCAGTGGGGACAGCGGCCCAGGGAGCAACATTCAGTACTTC.

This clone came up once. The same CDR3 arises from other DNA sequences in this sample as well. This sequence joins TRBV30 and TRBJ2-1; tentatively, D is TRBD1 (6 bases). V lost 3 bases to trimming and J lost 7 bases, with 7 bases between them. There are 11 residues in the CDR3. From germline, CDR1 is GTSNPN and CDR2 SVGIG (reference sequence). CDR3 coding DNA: TGTGCCTGGAGCAGGGGAAATGAGCAGTTCTTC. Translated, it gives CAWSRGNEQFF.